This TCR beta chain was sequenced during a study of shared clonotypes between healthy human individuals. The study's findings and limits: Among non-shared clonotypes, generation probabilities were lower than among those shared by all four donors.

CDR3 length: 13 residues. CDR1 SNHLY and CDR2 FYNNEI come from the germline V gene. After removal of 6 bases from V and 3 bases from J, the junction contained 3 bases not matched to a gene. Adult donors, all healthy and HIV-negative, had no recent acute infections or vaccinations. Investigators divided CD4+ cells into CD45RA+ naive and CD45RA-negative memory subsets. Deep-level assay runs were performed. TCRdb's copy holds only in-frame clones and misses some; the assay was immunoSEQ multiplex PCR. The table lists some 680,000 clones, roughly 73% of them singletons. A note on this clone: As yet, its antigen is unknown.

The material sequenced was memory CD4+ T cells sorted from blood. The subset: CD45RA-negative fraction. The chain is built from TRBV2 and TRBJ2-7; TRBD2 aligns across 9 bases. The clonotype was recovered from a woman in her 30s in good health. CDR3 nucleotide sequence: TGTGCCAGCAGGACTAGCGGATACTACGAGCAGTACTTC. Translation gives CASRTSGYYEQYF.